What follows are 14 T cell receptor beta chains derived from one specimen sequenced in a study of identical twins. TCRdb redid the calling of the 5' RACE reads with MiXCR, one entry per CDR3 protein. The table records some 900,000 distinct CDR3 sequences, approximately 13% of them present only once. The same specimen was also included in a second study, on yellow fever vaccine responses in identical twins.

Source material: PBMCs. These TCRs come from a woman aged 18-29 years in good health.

In DNA form, the CDR3 reads TGTGCCAGCAGTTTGAGACAGCTAGGGGGTGAGCAGTTCTTC. Its translation: CASSLRQLGGEQFF. The chain joins TRBV27 to TRBJ2-1; D might be TRBD1 (6 bases). Germline V CDR1 and CDR2: MNHEY, SMNVEV (reference sequence). With 3 bases removed from V and 9 bases from J, the gap between germline ends came to 15 bases. The CDR3 consists of 14 residues.

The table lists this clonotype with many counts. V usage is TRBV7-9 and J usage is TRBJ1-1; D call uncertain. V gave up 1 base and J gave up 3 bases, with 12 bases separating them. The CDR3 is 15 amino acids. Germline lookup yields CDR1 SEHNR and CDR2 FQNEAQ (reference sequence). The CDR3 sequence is CASSLDTFRYTEAFF. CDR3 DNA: TGTGCCAGCAGCTTAGATACGTTCCGCTACACTGAAGCTTTCTTT.

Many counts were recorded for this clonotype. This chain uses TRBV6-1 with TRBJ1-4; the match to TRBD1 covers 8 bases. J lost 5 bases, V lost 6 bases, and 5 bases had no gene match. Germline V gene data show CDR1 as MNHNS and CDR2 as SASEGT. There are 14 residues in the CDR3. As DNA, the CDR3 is TGTGCCAGCAGCTCCGGGACAGGCAATGAAAAACTGTTTTTT. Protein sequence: CASSSGTGNEKLFF.

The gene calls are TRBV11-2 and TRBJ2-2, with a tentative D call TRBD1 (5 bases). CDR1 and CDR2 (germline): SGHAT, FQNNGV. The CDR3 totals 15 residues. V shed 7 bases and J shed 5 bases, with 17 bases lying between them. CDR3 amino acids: CASIQDPYGTGELFF. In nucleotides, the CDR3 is TGTGCCAGCATACAGGACCCGTATGGGACCGGGGAGCTGTTTTTT. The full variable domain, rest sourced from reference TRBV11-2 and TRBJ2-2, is EAGVAQSPRYKIIEKRQSVAFWCNPISGHATLYWYQQILGQGPKLLIQFQNNGVVDDSQLPKDRFSAERLKGVDSTLKIQPAKLEDSAVYLCASIQDPYGTGELFFGEGSRLTVL.

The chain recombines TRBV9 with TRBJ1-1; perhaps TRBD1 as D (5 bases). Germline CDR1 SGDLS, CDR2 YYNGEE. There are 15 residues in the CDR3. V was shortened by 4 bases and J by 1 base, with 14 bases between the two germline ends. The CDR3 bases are TGTGCCAGCAGCCCCCGGCAGGGCCAGAACACTGAAGCTTTCTTT. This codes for CASSPRQGQNTEAFF.

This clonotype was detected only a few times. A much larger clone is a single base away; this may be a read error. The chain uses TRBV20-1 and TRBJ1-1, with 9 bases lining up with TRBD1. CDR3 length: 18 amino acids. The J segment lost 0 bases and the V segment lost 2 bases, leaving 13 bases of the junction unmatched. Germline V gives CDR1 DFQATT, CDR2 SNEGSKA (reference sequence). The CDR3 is CSARTGQGETTMNTEAFF. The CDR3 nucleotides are TGCAGTGCTAGAACGGGACAGGGAGAAACTACAATGAACACTGAAGCTTTCTTT.

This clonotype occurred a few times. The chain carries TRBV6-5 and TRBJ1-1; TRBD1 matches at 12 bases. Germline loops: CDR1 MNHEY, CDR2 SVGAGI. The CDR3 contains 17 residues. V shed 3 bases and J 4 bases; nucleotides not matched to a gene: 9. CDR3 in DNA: TGTGCCAGCAGTTATCAAGGGACAGGGGGCGGGAGCACTGAAGCTTTCTTT. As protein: CASSYQGTGGGSTEAFF.

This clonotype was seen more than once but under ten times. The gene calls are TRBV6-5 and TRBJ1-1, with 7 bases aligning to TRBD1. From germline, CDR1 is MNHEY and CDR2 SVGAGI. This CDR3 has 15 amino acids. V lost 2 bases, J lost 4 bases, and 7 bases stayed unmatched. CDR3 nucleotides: TGTGCCAGCAGTTACGGGTCAGGGGGAACCACTGAAGCTTTCTTT. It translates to CASSYGSGGTTEAFF.

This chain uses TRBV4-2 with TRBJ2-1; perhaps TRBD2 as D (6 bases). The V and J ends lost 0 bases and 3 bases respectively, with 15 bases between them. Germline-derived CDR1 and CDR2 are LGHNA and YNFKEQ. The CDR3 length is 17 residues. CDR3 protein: CASSQDLELANYNEQFF. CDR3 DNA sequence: TGTGCCAGCAGCCAAGATCTGGAGCTAGCGAACTACAATGAGCAGTTCTTC.

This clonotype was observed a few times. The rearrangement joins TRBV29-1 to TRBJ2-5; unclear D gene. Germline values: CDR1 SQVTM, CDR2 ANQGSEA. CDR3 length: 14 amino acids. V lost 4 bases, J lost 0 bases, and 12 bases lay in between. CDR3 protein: CSVGPTDHQETQYF. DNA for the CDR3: TGCAGCGTTGGACCCACAGACCACCAAGAGACCCAGTACTTC.

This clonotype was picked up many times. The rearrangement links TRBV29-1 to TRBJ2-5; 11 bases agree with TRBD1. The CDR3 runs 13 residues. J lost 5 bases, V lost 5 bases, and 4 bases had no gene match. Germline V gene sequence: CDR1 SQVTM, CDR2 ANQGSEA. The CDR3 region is CSVLGQGAETQYF. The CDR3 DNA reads TGCAGCGTTCTCGGACAGGGGGCGGAGACCCAGTACTTC.

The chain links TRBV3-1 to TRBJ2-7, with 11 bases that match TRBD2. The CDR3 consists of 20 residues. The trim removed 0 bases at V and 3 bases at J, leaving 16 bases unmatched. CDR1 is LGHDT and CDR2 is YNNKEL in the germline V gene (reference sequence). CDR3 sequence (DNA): TGTGCCAGCAGCCAAGACGCCCCAGAGACTAGCGGGACTCATCACTACGAGCAGTACTTC. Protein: CASSQDAPETSGTHHYEQYF.

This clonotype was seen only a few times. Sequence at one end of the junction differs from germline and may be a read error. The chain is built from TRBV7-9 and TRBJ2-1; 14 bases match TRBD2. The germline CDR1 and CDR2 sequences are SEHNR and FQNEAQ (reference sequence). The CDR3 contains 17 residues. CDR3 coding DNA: TGTGCCGGCAGCTTCGGACTAGCGGGGGGAACTTACAATGAGCAGTTCTTC. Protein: CAGSFGLAGGTYNEQFF.

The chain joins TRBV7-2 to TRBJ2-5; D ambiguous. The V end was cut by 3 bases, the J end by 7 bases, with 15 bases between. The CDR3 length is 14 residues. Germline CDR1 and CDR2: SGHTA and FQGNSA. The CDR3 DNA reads TGTGCCAGCAGCTTTAGTCGGGTTGTTGGGACCCAGTACTTC. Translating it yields CASSFSRVVGTQYF.